The clone carrying this TCR beta chain was seen at least ten times. Its cognate antigen is unknown. The source of the sample is a study of CD8 T cells in ankylosing spondylitis. Germline values: CDR1 MGHDK, CDR2 SYGVNS. The V end lost 10 bases, the J end lost 4 bases, and 10 bases lay between the germline ends. This CDR3 spans 12 amino acids. Whole-study results and caveats: A TCR beta motif made of roughly eight highly homologous variants seemed typical of ankylosing spondylitis blood. Peripheral blood samples showed relatively rare disease-linked clones, and these clones were CD8+.

MiXCR, applied by TCRdb to the 5' RACE reads, yields one record per CDR3 protein. The table has a few hundred thousand distinct CDR3 sequences, 6.5% to 10% seen once. V is TRBV25-1 and J is TRBJ2-2; D is unresolved. The source of this sequence is a male donor with ankylosing spondylitis. Sequencing was performed on blood, either unsorted or a sorted T cell fraction (not recorded which). CDR3 in amino acids: CAKVGCTGELFF. CDR3 coding DNA: TGTGCCAAAGTAGGTTGCACCGGGGAGCTGTTTTTT.